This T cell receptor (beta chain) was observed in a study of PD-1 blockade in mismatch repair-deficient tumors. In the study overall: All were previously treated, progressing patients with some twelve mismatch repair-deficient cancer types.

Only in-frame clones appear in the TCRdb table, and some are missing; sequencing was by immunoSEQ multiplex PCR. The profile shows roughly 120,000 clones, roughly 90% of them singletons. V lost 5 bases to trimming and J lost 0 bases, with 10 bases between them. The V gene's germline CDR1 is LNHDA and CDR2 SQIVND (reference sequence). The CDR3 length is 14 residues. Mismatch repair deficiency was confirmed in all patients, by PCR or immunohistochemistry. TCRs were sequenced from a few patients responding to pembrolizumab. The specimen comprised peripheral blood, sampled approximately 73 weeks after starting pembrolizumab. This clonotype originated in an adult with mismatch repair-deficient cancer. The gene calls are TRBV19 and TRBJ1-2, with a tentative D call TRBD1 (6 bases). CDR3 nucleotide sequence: TGTGCCAGTAGTTCAGAGGGGGCTAACTATGGCTACACCTTC. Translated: CASSSEGANYGYTF.